The clone carrying this TCR beta chain was detected a few times. The sample originates from a study of ipilimumab plus nivolumab after autologous stem cell transplantation. Study overall: Typical patient got roughly 5 ipilimumab doses and about eight nivolumab doses (median). Myeloma patients were high-risk transplant-naive or relapsed within 3 years of first autologous transplant.

Assay: immunoSEQ multiplex PCR; the TCRdb copy retains only in-frame clones and omits some. Of some 45,000 clones in the sample, more than 70% were seen once. Checkpoint therapy with ipilimumab 1 mg/kg began 14 to 28 days after transplant. Patients got 3 mg/kg IV nivolumab weeks 1, 4, 7, 10, then biweekly through week 26. The CDR3 is 18 residues long. The sample in question was PBMCs, obtained in a trial of ipilimumab plus nivolumab as post-transplant consolidation. The sequence was obtained from a male donor with multiple myeloma. The chain couples TRBV1 to TRBJ2-7; the table assigns TRBD1, which was not confirmed against the DNA. TRBV1 is noted as a pseudogene. This CDR3 reads CTSSQEHGWVRGPGEQYF. In nucleotides, the CDR3 is TGCACCAGCAGCCAAGAGCATGGGTGGGTAAGGGGGCCGGGCGAGCAGTACTTC.